These 12 T cell receptor beta chains originate from one sample sequenced in a study of OX40 agonist ivuxolimab in advanced cancers. Using immunoSEQ multiplex PCR, the repertoire was profiled, and TCRdb retains in-frame clones only, with some absent. This table holds over 55,000 clones, about 89% found once. Specimen: CD4+ or CD8+ T cells sorted from blood, collected in a trial of the OX40 agonist ivuxolimab. The receptor source for this set is an adult with an advanced solid tumor such as melanoma, head and neck, liver or kidney cancer.

This chain joins TRBV5-1 and TRBJ2-2; D gene uncertain. Trimming took off 6 bases at V and 7 bases at J, with 10 bases between the two ends. Germline V CDR1 and CDR2: SGHRS, YFSETQ. This CDR3 spans 12 amino acids. The CDR3 here is CASTPVGGELFF. The CDR3 DNA follows: TGCGCCAGCACCCCGGTTGGCGGGGAGCTGTTTTTT. Using reference TRBV5-1 and TRBJ2-2 for the parts outside the CDR3, the full variable domain is KAGVTQTPRYLIKTRGQQVTLSCSPISGHRSVSWYQQTPGQGLQFLFEYFSETQRNKGNFPGRFSGRQFSNSRSEMNVSTLELGDSALYLCASTPVGGELFFGEGSRLTVL.

The V gene is TRBV6-5, the J gene TRBJ2-7; 7 nucleotides agree with TRBD2. The germline CDR1 and CDR2 sequences are MNHEY and SVGAGI. V shed 2 bases, J shed 3 bases, and the junction held 4 bases outside the gene matches. CDR3 length equals 14 residues. In DNA form, the CDR3 reads TGTGCCAGCAGTTACGGGAGGGTGGGCTACGAGCAGTACTTC. Protein sequence: CASSYGRVGYEQYF.

This clone was seen only once. The junction departs from germline at one end; a sequencing error may be responsible. The CDR3 DNA follows: TGTGCCAGCAGCCCTAGCGGGGGGGGTTCTAATGACTTC. Its translation: CASSPSGGGSNDF. The chain uses TRBV11-2 and TRBJ2-5, with 12 bases identical to TRBD2. The CDR3 totals 13 residues. Germline V gene sequence: CDR1 SGHAT, CDR2 FQNNGV.

The chain links TRBV18 to TRBJ1-3, with D perhaps TRBD1 (6 bases). V was cut by 5 bases and J by 2 bases, with 7 bases left in between. This CDR3 has 13 amino acids. Germline loops: CDR1 KGHSH, CDR2 LQKENI. The CDR3: CASSGDTGNTIYF. CDR3 DNA sequence: TGTGCCAGCTCAGGGGACACTGGAAACACCATATATTTT.

V is TRBV5-5 and J is TRBJ2-1, with D possibly being TRBD1 or TRBD2 (6 bases each). The V end lost 7 bases, the J end lost 6 bases, and 17 bases lay between the germline ends. Germline CDR1 reads SGHKS; CDR2 reads YYEKEE (reference sequence). The CDR3 extends over 14 amino acids. CDR3 amino acids: CASSGGGLGNEQFF. The CDR3 region has the DNA TGTGCCAGCTCTGGAGGGGGTCTTGGCAATGAGCAGTTCTTC.

This clone was counted once. This sequence joins TRBV14 and TRBJ2-2; tentative D call: TRBD1 (6 bases). The CDR3 runs to 18 residues. V was trimmed by 3 bases and J by 5 bases, leaving 22 bases between them. CDR1 and CDR2 from the germline V gene are SGHDN and FVKESK. CDR3 sequence reads: CASSHALGQGNSTGELFF. The CDR3 DNA reads as TGTGCCAGCAGCCACGCCCTAGGGCAGGGGAACTCAACCGGGGAGCTGTTTTTT.

V and J are TRBV28 and TRBJ2-1, with D perhaps TRBD1 or TRBD2 (5 bases each). The germline V and J ends were trimmed by 4 bases and 8 bases, with 21 bases remaining between them. The length of the CDR3 is 16 residues. Germline CDR1 MDHEN, CDR2 SYDVKM. The CDR3 reads CASSSSGAPPGDEQFF. In DNA form, the CDR3 reads TGTGCCAGCAGTTCTTCCGGGGCCCCCCCTGGGGATGAGCAGTTCTTC.

This clone was found a few times. The chain recombines TRBV10-3 with TRBJ2-7; perhaps D is TRBD1 or TRBD2 (5 bases each). The CDR3 totals 11 residues. Germline assignment: CDR1 ENHRY and CDR2 SYGVKD. The V end was cut by 8 bases, the J end by 5 bases, with 10 bases between. CDR3 bases: TGTGCCATCGGACTGGGGGACGAGCAGTACTTC. It translates to CAIGLGDEQYF.

The chain couples TRBV7-9 to TRBJ2-3; D ambiguous. V was trimmed by 2 bases and J by 0 bases, leaving 6 bases between them. Germline V gives CDR1 SEHNR, CDR2 FQNEAQ (reference sequence). This CDR3 region has 14 residues. CDR3 loop: CASSLSASTDTQYF. CDR3 DNA: TGTGCCAGCAGCTTATCCGCTAGCACAGATACGCAGTATTTT. The complete variable domain, with remaining parts taken from reference TRBV7-9 and TRBJ2-3, reads DTGVSQNPRHKITKRGQNVTFRCDPISEHNRLYWYRQTLGQGPEFLTYFQNEAQLEKSRLLSDRFSAERPKGSFSTLEIQRTEQGDSAMYLCASSLSASTDTQYFGPGTRLTVL.

V usage is TRBV5-4 and J usage is TRBJ2-5; tentative D call: TRBD1 (5 bases). Looked up from germline, CDR1 is SGHNT and CDR2 is YYREEE (reference sequence). Trimming stripped 4 bases from V and 5 bases from J, with 24 bases between. This CDR3 has 17 residues. CDR3 sequence: CASSLALRATAPETQYF. The CDR3 nucleotides are TGTGCCAGCAGCCTGGCGCTCAGGGCCACCGCGCCTGAGACCCAGTACTTC.

J is TRBJ1-2 and V is TRBV4-3, with D possibly TRBD1 on 5 matching bases. Trimming stripped 0 bases from V and 7 bases from J, with 6 bases between. CDR1 is LGHNA and CDR2 is YSLEER in the germline V gene. The CDR3 is made up of 12 amino acids. The CDR3 nucleotides read TGCGCCAGCAGCCAAGATGGGGGTGGCTACACCTTC. It translates to CASSQDGGGYTF.

The chain recombines TRBV27 with TRBJ2-7; 9 bases are a match to TRBD2. This CDR3 region has 15 residues. Germline V gives CDR1 MNHEY, CDR2 SMNVEV (reference sequence). Trimming removed 5 bases from V and 1 base from J; junction bases left unmatched: 6. The CDR3 DNA reads as TGTGCCAGCAGTACCCGACTAGCGGCTTCCTACGAGCAGTACTTC. Translating it yields CASSTRLAASYEQYF.